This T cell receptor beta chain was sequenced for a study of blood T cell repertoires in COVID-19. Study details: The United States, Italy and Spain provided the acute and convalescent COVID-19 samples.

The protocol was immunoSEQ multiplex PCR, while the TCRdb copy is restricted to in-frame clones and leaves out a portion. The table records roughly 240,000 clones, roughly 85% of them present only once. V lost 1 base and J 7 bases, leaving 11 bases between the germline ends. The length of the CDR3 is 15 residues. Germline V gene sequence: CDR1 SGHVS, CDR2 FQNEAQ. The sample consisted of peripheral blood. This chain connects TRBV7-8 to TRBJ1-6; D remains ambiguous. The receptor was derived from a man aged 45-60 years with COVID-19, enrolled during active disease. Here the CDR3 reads CASSLVTAGNSPLHF. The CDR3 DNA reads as TGTGCCAGCAGCTTAGTTACGGCGGGGAATTCACCCCTCCACTTT.